This T cell receptor (beta chain) derives from a study of shared clonotypes between healthy human individuals. Turning to this clone: What it recognizes is unknown.

DNA at around 190 ng, 25,000 to 35,000 T cell genomes, went into sorted-subset replicate PCRs. Sequencing was performed with immunoSEQ multiplex PCR; in TCRdb, only in-frame clones are kept and a portion is missing. The table shows roughly 1,000,000 clones, with about 80% occurring only once. Findings and limits, study-wide: Rarefaction curves obtained for sorted subsets showed sequencing incomplete despite large depth. It was observed that approximately 5% of naive CD4 clonotypes were shared across a few donors.

Subsets obtained from CD4+ cells comprised CD45RA+ naive and CD45RA-negative memory cells. This CDR3 has 14 amino acids. Per germline, CDR1 MNHEY and CDR2 SVGAGI. V trimming: 6 bases; J trimming: 4 bases; junction bases outside the gene matches: 5. The source of this sequence is a man aged 18 to 30 in good health. Some clones in this sample may be carry-over from other donors' samples. The chain links TRBV6-5 to TRBJ1-2; 10 nucleotides align to TRBD1. The sequenced material came from memory CD4+ T cells from PBMCs. As for subset: CD45RA-negative fraction. CDR3 nucleotide sequence: TGTGCCAGCAGGAGAGGGACAGGGGTCTATGGCTACACCTTC. Protein sequence: CASRRGTGVYGYTF.